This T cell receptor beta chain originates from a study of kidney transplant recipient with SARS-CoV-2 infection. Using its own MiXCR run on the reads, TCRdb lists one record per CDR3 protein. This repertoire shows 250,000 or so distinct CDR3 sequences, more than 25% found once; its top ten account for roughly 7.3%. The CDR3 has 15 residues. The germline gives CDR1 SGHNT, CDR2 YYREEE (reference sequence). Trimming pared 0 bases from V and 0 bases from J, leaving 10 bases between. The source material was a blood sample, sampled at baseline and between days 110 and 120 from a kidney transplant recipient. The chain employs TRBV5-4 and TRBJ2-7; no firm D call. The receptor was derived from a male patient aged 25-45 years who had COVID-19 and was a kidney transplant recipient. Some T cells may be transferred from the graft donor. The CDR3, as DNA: TGTGCCAGCAGCTTGGGTAGTATAGGCTCCTACGAGCAGTACTTC. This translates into CASSLGSIGSYEQYF.